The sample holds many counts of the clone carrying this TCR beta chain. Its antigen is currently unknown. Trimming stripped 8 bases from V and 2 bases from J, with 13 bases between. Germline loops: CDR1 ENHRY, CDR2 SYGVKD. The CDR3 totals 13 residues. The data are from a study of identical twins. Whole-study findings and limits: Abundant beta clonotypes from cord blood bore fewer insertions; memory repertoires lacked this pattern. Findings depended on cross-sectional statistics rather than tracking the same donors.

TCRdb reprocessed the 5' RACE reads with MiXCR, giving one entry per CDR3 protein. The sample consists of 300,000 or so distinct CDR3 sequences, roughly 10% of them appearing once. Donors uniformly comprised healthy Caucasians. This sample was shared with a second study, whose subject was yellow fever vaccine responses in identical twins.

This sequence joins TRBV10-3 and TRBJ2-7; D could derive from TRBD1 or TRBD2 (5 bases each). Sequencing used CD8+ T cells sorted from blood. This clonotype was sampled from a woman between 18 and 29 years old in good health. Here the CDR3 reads CAIAQGATYEQYF. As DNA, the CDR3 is TGTGCCATCGCCCAGGGAGCTACCTACGAGCAGTACTTC.